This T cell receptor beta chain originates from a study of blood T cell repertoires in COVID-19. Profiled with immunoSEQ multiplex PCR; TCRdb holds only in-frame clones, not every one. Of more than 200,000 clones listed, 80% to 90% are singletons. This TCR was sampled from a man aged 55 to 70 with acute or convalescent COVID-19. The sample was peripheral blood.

The CDR3 sequence: CASSLGQGAVEAFF. The CDR3 coding sequence is TGTGCCAGCAGTTTGGGACAGGGGGCTGTTGAAGCTTTCTTT. The V and J genes are TRBV6-5 and TRBJ1-1; 12 positions agree with TRBD1. CDR1 and CDR2 from the germline V gene are MNHEY and SVGAGI. This CDR3 has 14 amino acids. V trimming: 4 bases; J trimming: 7 bases; junction bases outside the gene matches: 4.